A single sample gave rise to the 13 T cell receptor beta chains below, sequenced in a study of cytomegalovirus exposure and HLA in healthy donors. PCR primers comprised 60 Vbeta and 13 Jbeta primers. The protocol was immunoSEQ multiplex PCR, while the TCRdb copy is restricted to in-frame clones and leaves out a portion. Of about 140,000 clones listed, roughly 86% are singletons. The source material was PBMCs. These receptors were taken from a man aged 18 to 35 in good health and CMV-seropositive.

V gene TRBV28 combines with J gene TRBJ2-7, with unresolved D. Germline CDR1 is MDHEN and CDR2 is SYDVKM. With 6 bases removed from V and 0 bases from J, the gap between germline ends came to 21 bases. This CDR3 is 17 amino acids long. CDR3 DNA: TGTGCCAGCAGCCGTAGAGACTTTATCAGTAGCTCCTACGAGCAGTACTTC. Residues: CASSRRDFISSSYEQYF.

The genes are TRBV18 and TRBJ2-7; tentative D call: TRBD2 (5 bases). Between the trimmed V and J ends, which lost 2 bases and 3 bases, there was a span of 14 bases. The CDR3 covers 15 residues. The germline V gene has CDR1 KGHSH and CDR2 LQKENI. CDR3 sequence: CASSPEAGVIYEQYF. CDR3 coding DNA: TGTGCCAGCTCACCAGAAGCCGGGGTTATCTACGAGCAGTACTTC.

The chain links TRBV6-1 to TRBJ2-7, with D possibly TRBD1 on 6 matching bases. The V end was cut by 6 bases, the J end by 3 bases, with 15 bases between. This CDR3 spans 14 amino acids. The germline V gene encodes CDR1 MNHNS and CDR2 SASEGT. The CDR3 DNA follows: TGTGCCAGCAGCCCTCGGACAGACCTCTACGAGCAGTACTTC. This codes for CASSPRTDLYEQYF.

CDR3 in DNA: TGTGCCAGCAGTTCTAGCGGACTATTCACAGATACGCAGTATTTT. Residues: CASSSSGLFTDTQYF. This sequence joins TRBV27 and TRBJ2-3; 7 positions agree with TRBD2. Germline CDR1 is MNHEY and CDR2 is SMNVEV (reference sequence). V lost 4 bases and J lost 2; bases outside the gene matches: 6. The length of the CDR3 is 15 residues.

Written as DNA, the CDR3 is TGCAGCGTTGAAGTGGACAGAGCGAACACTGAAGCTTTCTTT. The encoded protein is CSVEVDRANTEAFF. The chain is built from TRBV29-1 and TRBJ1-1; possibly TRBD1 for D (6 bases). Trimming removed 1 base at V and 1 base at J, with 10 bases between. CDR3 length: 14 residues. The germline V gene has CDR1 SQVTM and CDR2 ANQGSEA.

The chain joins TRBV29-1 to TRBJ1-2; the match to TRBD1 covers 8 bases. The CDR3 sequence is 13 residues long. Germline-derived CDR1 and CDR2 are SQVTM and ANQGSEA. V lost 6 bases to trimming and J lost 4 bases; unmatched junction nucleotides: 7. In DNA form, the CDR3 reads TGCAGCGTACTCAGGGGGCAGTCCTATGGCTACACCTTC. This gives the protein CSVLRGQSYGYTF.

This rearrangement joins TRBV29-1 to TRBJ2-5, with D tentatively TRBD1 (5 bases). This CDR3 spans 14 amino acids. Germline CDR1 SQVTM, CDR2 ANQGSEA. The V and J ends lost 5 bases and 3 bases respectively, with 16 bases between them. The CDR3 here is CSVQSGAGKETQYF. CDR3 sequence (DNA): TGCAGCGTTCAATCTGGGGCAGGGAAAGAGACCCAGTACTTC.

This chain joins TRBV7-2 and TRBJ2-2; 8 bases are shared with TRBD1. The CDR3 has 16 residues. V lost 6 bases and J lost 5; bases outside the gene matches: 11. CDR1 and CDR2 (germline): SGHTA, FQGNSA. CDR3 coding DNA: TGTGCCAGCAGGTCTCGGACAGGGCGTTTAACCGGGGAGCTGTTTTTT. Its protein product is CASRSRTGRLTGELFF.

This clone was found once. The gene calls are TRBV19 and TRBJ1-5; 8 nucleotides align to TRBD1. The CDR3 is made up of 14 amino acids. CDR1 and CDR2 (germline): LNHDA, SQIVND (reference sequence). Trimming cost V 7 bases and J 4 bases; bases outside gene matches: 6. In DNA, the CDR3 is TGTGCCAGTACCCCGGGACAGGATAATCAGCCCCAGCATTTT. Encoded protein: CASTPGQDNQPQHF.

The chain joins TRBV19 to TRBJ2-7; 8 bases fit TRBD2. V shed 7 bases, J shed 2 bases, and the junction held 7 bases outside the gene matches. CDR3 length: 14 amino acids. Germline CDR1 is LNHDA and CDR2 is SQIVND (reference sequence). The CDR3 DNA is TGTGCCAGTAAACCCAGCGGGAGTACCTACGAGCAGTACTTC. The encoded protein is CASKPSGSTYEQYF.

V is TRBV6-1 and J is TRBJ2-3; D perhaps matches TRBD2 (6 bases). The germline V and J ends were trimmed by 1 base and 5 bases, with 7 bases remaining between them. Per germline, CDR1 MNHNS and CDR2 SASEGT. This CDR3 is built from 13 residues. The CDR3 region has the DNA TGTGCCAGCAGTGAAGGGGGAGGAGATACGCAGTATTTT. Translation: CASSEGGGDTQYF.

This clone was detected once. As DNA, the CDR3 is TGTGCCAGCAGTCCCGCGGGGTCATACAATGAGCAGTTCTTC. It is translated as CASSPAGSYNEQFF. The chain links TRBV28 to TRBJ2-1, with D possibly matching TRBD2 (6 bases). CDR3 length: 14 residues. V lost 5 bases to trimming and J lost 4 bases, with 12 bases between them. Germline CDR1 reads MDHEN; CDR2 reads SYDVKM.

This clone was picked up one time. J is TRBJ2-1 and V is TRBV9, with D maybe TRBD2 (6 bases). Trimming took 3 bases from V and 6 from J, leaving 16 bases between them. This CDR3 is built from 15 residues. In germline, CDR1 is SGDLS, CDR2 YYNGEE. The CDR3 DNA follows: TGTGCCAGCAGCGGCCGGGACTGGATAACCAATGAGCAGTTCTTC. Its translation: CASSGRDWITNEQFF.